This TCR beta chain was identified during a study of cytomegalovirus exposure and HLA in healthy donors. Study-wide points: Being productive about 87% or about 30% of the time was typical of most TCR beta V segments in an earlier analysis. A later analysis reported that several of the most significant clusters appeared to be linked to common viral pathogens, among them Epstein-Barr virus.

It was with 60 Vbeta and 13 Jbeta primers that the PCR ran. The data were produced by immunoSEQ multiplex PCR, yet TCRdb's version contains in-frame clones alone and is incomplete. The table has about 110,000 clones, almost 75% seen once. V lost 1 base and J 8 bases, leaving 5 bases between the germline ends. CDR3 length equals 11 residues. In germline, CDR1 is SEHNR, CDR2 FQNEAQ (reference sequence). Concerning this clone: The antigen remains unidentified.

Specimen: PBMCs. V and J are TRBV7-9 and TRBJ1-1; weak D call: TRBD1 (5 bases). The receptor was derived from a man aged 40-50 years in good health and CMV-seronegative. As DNA, the CDR3 is TGTGCCAGCAGCTTAGACAGGGAAGCTTTCTTT. It yields the protein CASSLDREAFF.